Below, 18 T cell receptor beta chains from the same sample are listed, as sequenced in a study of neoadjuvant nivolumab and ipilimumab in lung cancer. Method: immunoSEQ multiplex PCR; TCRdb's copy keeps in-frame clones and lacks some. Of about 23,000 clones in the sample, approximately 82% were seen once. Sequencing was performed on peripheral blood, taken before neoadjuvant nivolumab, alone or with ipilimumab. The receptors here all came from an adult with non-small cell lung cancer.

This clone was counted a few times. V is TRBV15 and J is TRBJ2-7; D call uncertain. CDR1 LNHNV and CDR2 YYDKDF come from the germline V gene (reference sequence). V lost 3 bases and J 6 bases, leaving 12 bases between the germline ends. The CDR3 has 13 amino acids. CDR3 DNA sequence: TGTGCCACCAGCAGTGGCCCAGGAGCCGAGCAGTACTTC. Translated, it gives CATSSGPGAEQYF.

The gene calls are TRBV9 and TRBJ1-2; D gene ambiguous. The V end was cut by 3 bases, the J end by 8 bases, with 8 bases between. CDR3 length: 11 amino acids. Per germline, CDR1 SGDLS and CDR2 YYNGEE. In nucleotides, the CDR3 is TGTGCCAGCAGCGCTGAAAGAGGCTACACCTTC. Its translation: CASSAERGYTF. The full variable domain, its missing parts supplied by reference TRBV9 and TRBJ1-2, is DSGVTQTPKHLITATGQRVTLRCSPRSGDLSVYWYQQSLDQGLQFLIQYYNGEERAKGNILERFSAQQFPDLHSELNLSSLELGDSALYFCASSAERGYTFGSGTRLTVV.

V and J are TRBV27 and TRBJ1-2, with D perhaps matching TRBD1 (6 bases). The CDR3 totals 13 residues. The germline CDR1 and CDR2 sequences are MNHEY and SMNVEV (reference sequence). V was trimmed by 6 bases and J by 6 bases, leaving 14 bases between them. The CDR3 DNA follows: TGTGCCAGCAGGTTACAGGGTACTCATGGCTACACCTTC. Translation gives CASRLQGTHGYTF.

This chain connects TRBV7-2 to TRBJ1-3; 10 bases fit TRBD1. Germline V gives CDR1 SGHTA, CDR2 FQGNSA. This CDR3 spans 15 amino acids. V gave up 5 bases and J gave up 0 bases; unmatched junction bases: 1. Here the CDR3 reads CASSRTGGSGNTIYF. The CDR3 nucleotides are TGTGCCAGCAGCCGGACAGGGGGCTCTGGAAACACCATATATTTT.

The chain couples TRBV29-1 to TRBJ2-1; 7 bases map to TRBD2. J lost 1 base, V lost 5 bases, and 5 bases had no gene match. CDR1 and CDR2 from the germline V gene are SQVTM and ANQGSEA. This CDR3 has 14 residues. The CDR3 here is CSVPTSASYNEQFF. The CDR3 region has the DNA TGCAGCGTTCCTACTAGCGCTTCCTACAATGAGCAGTTCTTC.

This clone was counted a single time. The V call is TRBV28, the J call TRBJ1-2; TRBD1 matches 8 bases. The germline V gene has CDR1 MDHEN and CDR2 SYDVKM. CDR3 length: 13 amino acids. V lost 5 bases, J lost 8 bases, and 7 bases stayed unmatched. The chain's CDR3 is CASSPDRARGYTF. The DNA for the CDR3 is TGTGCCAGCAGTCCGGACAGGGCGAGAGGCTACACCTTC.

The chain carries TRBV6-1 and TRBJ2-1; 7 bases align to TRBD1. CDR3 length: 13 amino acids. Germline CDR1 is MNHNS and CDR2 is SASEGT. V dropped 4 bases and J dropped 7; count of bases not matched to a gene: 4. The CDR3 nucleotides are TGTGCCAGCAGTGGACAGGGTCGGAATGAGCAGTTCTTC. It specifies CASSGQGRNEQFF.

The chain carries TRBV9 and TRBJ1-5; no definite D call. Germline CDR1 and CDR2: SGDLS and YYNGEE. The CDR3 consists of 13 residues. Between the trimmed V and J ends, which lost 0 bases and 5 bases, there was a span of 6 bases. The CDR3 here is CASSVGVDQPQHF. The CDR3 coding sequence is TGTGCCAGCAGCGTAGGAGTGGATCAGCCCCAGCATTTT. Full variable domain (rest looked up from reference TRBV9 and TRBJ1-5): DSGVTQTPKHLITATGQRVTLRCSPRSGDLSVYWYQQSLDQGLQFLIQYYNGEERAKGNILERFSAQQFPDLHSELNLSSLELGDSALYFCASSVGVDQPQHFGDGTRLSIL.

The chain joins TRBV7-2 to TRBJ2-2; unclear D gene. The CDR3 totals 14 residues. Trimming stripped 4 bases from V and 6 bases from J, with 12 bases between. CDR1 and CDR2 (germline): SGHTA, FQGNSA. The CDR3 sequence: CASSSGQISGELFF. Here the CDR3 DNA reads TGTGCCAGCAGCTCTGGGCAGATCTCCGGGGAGCTGTTTTTT.

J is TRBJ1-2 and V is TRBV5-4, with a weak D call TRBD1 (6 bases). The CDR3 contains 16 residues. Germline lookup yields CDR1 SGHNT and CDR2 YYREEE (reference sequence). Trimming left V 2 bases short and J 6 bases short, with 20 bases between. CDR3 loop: CASSFGGGRGLDGYTF. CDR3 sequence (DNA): TGTGCCAGCAGCTTCGGGGGAGGACGGGGGCTGGATGGCTACACCTTC.

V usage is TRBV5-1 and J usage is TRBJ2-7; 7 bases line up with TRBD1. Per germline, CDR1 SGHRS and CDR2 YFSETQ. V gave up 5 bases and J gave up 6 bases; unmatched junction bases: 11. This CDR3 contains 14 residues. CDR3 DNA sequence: TGCGCCAGCAGTTCGACAGGGCCGTTCGGCGAGCAGTACTTC. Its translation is CASSSTGPFGEQYF.

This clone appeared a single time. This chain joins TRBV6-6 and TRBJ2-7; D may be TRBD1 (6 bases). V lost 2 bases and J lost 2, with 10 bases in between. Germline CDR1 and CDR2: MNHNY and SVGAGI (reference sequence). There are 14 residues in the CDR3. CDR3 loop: CASSYNREPYEQYF. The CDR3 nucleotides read TGTGCCAGCAGTTACAACAGGGAGCCCTACGAGCAGTACTTC.

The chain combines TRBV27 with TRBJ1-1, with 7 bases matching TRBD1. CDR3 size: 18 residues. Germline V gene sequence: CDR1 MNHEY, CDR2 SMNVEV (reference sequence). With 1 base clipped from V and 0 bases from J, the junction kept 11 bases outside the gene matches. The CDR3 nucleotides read TGTGCCAGCAGTTTATTGCGGCAGGGGGTAAAGGTGAACACTGAAGCTTTCTTT. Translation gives CASSLLRQGVKVNTEAFF.

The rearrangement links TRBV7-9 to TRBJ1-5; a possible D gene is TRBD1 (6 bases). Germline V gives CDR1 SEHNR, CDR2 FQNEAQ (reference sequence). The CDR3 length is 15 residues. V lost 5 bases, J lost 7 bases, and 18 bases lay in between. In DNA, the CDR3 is TGTGCCAGCAGCCGCGGAGGGGGGGATCAGCAGCCCCAGCATTTT. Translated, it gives CASSRGGGDQQPQHF.

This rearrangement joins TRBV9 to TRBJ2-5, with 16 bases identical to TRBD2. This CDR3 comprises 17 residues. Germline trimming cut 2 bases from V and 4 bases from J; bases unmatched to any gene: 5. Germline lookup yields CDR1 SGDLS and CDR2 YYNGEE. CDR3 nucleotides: TGTGCCAGCAGCGTGGGACTAGCGGGAGGGGAGGGAGAGACCCAGTACTTC. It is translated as CASSVGLAGGEGETQYF.

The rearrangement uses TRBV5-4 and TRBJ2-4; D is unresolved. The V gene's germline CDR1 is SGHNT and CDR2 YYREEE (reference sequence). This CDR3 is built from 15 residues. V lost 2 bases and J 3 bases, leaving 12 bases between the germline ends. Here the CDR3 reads CASSFPDGYKNIQYF. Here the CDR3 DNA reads TGTGCCAGCAGCTTTCCAGACGGATACAAAAACATTCAGTACTTC.

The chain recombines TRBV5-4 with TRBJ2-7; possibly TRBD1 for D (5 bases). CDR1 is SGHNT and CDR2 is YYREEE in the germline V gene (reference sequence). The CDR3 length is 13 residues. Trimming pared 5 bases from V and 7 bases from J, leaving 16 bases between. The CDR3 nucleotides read TGTGCCAGCAGAGGAAGGGGTCTGGGGGAGCAGTACTTC. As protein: CASRGRGLGEQYF.

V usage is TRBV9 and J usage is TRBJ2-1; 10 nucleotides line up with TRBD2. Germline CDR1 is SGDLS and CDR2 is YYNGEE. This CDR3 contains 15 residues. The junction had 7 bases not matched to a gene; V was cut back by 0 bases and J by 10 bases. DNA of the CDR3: TGTGCCAGCAGCGTAGCGGGGGATAGCGGGAGGGAGCAGTTCTTC. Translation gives CASSVAGDSGREQFF.